Only a few counts were recorded for the clone carrying this TCR beta chain. Using its own MiXCR run on the 5' RACE reads, TCRdb lists one record per CDR3 protein. The sample comprises hundreds of thousands of distinct CDR3 sequences, 4.1% of which are singletons, and around 24% rests with the top ten. The source of the sample is a study of T cells after yellow fever vaccination. The CDR3 is 15 residues long. The V end was cut by 8 bases, the J end by 0 bases, with 17 bases between. The germline CDR1 and CDR2 sequences are MNHNS and SASEGT. The sample consisted of PBMCs, taken 5 days after the yellow fever booster vaccination. The chain uses TRBV6-1 and TRBJ2-7; possibly TRBD2 for D (6 bases). This clonotype originated in a man aged 18 to 29 who received the YFV17D yellow fever vaccine. The CDR3 here is CASGGKGRSSYEQYV. Written as DNA, the CDR3 is TGTGCCAGCGGCGGGAAGGGAAGAAGCTCCTACGAGCAGTACGTC.